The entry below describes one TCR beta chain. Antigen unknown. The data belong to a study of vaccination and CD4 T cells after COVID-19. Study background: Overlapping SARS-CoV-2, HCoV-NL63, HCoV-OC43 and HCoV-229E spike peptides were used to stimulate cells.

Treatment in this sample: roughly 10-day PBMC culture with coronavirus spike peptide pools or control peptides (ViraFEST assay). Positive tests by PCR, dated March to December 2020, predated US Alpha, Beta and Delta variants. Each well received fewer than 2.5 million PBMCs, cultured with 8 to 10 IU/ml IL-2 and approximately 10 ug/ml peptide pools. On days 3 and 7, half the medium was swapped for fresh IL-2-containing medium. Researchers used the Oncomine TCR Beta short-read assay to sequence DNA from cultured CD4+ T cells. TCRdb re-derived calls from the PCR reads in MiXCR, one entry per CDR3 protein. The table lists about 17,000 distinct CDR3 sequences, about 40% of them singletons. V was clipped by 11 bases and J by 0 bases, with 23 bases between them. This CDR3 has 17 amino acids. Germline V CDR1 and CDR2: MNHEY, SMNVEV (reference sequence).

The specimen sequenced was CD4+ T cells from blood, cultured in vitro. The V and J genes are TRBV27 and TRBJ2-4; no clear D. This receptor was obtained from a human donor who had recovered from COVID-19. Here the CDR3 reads CAPHSLADLLAKNIQYF. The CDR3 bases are TGTGCCCCCCATTCCCTCGCCGACCTGCTAGCCAAAAACATTCAGTACTTC.